This T cell receptor beta chain derives from a study of cytomegalovirus exposure and HLA in healthy donors. Study-level points and caveats: First-cohort TCR clusters tended to co-occur in the 130 or so validation repertoires, a later analysis found. CMV antigen specificity was confirmed in vitro for a few CMV-associated chains.

CDR3 length: 15 amino acids. Per the germline V gene, CDR1 is SGHTA and CDR2 is FQGNSA. After removal of 3 bases from V and 8 bases from J, the junction contained 9 bases not matched to a gene. Comments on this clone: Its antigen is unidentified.

The repertoire was sequenced with immunoSEQ multiplex PCR; TCRdb's copy has only in-frame clones and lacks some. This table holds 110,000 or so clones, approximately 94% found once. The sample comprised PBMCs. The sequence was obtained from a woman aged 18-35 years in good health and CMV-seronegative. The chain combines TRBV7-2 with TRBJ1-4, with 7 bases lining up with TRBD1. CDR3 loop: CASSFGTAVTEKLFF. CDR3 nucleotide sequence: TGTGCCAGCAGCTTTGGGACAGCGGTGACGGAAAAACTGTTTTTT.